Listed here are 6 T cell receptor beta chains from one sample, sequenced in a study of T-cell reconstitution after alpha-beta-depleted transplantation in children. The TCRbeta library incorporated unique molecular identifiers. TCRdb re-called the PCR reads with MiXCR, one entry per CDR3 protein. The data hold hundreds of thousands of distinct CDR3 sequences, with roughly 17% observed a single time. Sequences were derived from PBMCs from the stem cell graft donor, sampled from the stem cell graft. Receptors were obtained from a human donor who donated a stem cell graft to a child with acute myeloid leukemia.

In this sample, this clonotype turned up many times. The V and J genes are TRBV6-5 and TRBJ1-1; D may be TRBD1 (5 bases). Germline V gives CDR1 MNHEY, CDR2 SVGAGI. The CDR3 extends over 18 amino acids. V lost 0 bases and J 1 base, leaving 18 bases between the germline ends. The CDR3 sequence is CASSYSSFRQTRNTEAFF. CDR3 bases: TGTGCCAGCAGTTACTCTTCCTTTCGACAGACACGGAACACTGAAGCTTTCTTT.

The chain recombines TRBV27 with TRBJ1-5; D is unclear. The germline gives CDR1 MNHEY, CDR2 SMNVEV (reference sequence). V lost 5 bases and J 0 bases, leaving 5 bases between the germline ends. The CDR3 covers 13 residues. In DNA form, the CDR3 reads TGTGCCAGCAGTGGAGCTAGCAATCAGCCCCAGCATTTT. Protein product: CASSGASNQPQHF.

This clonotype was seen repeatedly, ten times or more. V gene TRBV5-6 combines with J gene TRBJ2-5; D might be TRBD2 (6 bases). Trimming took off 5 bases at V and 1 base at J, with 18 bases between the two ends. Germline V CDR1 and CDR2: SGHDT, YYEEEE. CDR3 length: 16 amino acids. This CDR3 reads CASRSFRWDSQETQYF. CDR3 sequence (DNA): TGTGCCAGCAGATCCTTCCGGTGGGACTCCCAAGAGACCCAGTACTTC. Based on the CDR3 plus reference TRBV5-6 and TRBJ2-5, the full variable domain is DAGVTQSPTHLIKTRGQQVTLRCSPKSGHDTVSWYQQALGQGPQFIFQYYEEEERQRGNFPDRFSGHQFPNYSSELNVNALLLGDSALYLCASRSFRWDSQETQYFGPGTRLLVL.

This clonotype was observed many times. This chain connects TRBV20-1 to TRBJ1-3, with D unclear. Germline CDR1 DFQATT, CDR2 SNEGSKA (reference sequence). The CDR3 extends over 14 amino acids. Between the trimmed V and J ends, which lost 2 bases and 0 bases, there was a span of 8 bases. CDR3 amino acids: CSARYAGSGNTIYF. In nucleotides, the CDR3 is TGCAGTGCTAGATATGCCGGCTCTGGAAACACCATATATTTT.

This clonotype has a count of ten or more. V usage is TRBV7-2 and J usage is TRBJ2-3; D unclear. Germline values: CDR1 SGHTA, CDR2 FQGNSA. The CDR3 has 13 residues. V lost 7 bases and J 5 bases, leaving 13 bases between the germline ends. The CDR3 DNA reads TGTGCCAGCACGCGAATCGGTGAAGATACGCAGTATTTT. Protein sequence: CASTRIGEDTQYF. Filled out from reference TRBV7-2 and TRBJ2-3, the complete variable domain reads GAGVSQSPSNKVTEKGKDVELRCDPISGHTALYWYRQSLGQGLEFLIYFQGNSAPDKSGLPSDRFSAERTGGSVSTLTIQRTQQEDSAVYLCASTRIGEDTQYFGPGTRLTVL.

This clonotype showed up just a few times. The CDR3 nucleotides read TGTGCCAGCAGCTTAGCGAGGGACAGGGCATACAATGAGCAGTTCTTC. Its translation is CASSLARDRAYNEQFF. This chain joins TRBV7-2 and TRBJ2-1; 9 positions match TRBD1. This CDR3 spans 16 amino acids. The V and J ends lost 0 bases and 4 bases, in that order; junction bases with no gene match: 4. Per germline, CDR1 SGHTA and CDR2 FQGNSA.